Listed below are T cell receptor beta chains from one sample, sequenced in a study of T cell responses to AZD1222 COVID-19 vaccine. Only in-frame clones appear in the TCRdb table, and some are missing; sequencing was by immunoSEQ multiplex PCR. The sample consists of 90,000 to 120,000 clones, around 95% of them appearing once. This sample comprised peripheral blood, obtained on day 0 of AZD1222 vaccination. Source of these receptors: an adult in good health. The CDR3 runs from the conserved cysteine through the conserved F or W. A D gene is named only where the DNA matches it firmly. Size values are once, few and many counts, or a class for expanded clones, and some rows have none.

v_gene	j_gene	d_gene	abundance	CDR3nt	CDR3aa
TRBV7-7	TRBJ2-2	NA	NA	TGTGCTAGCAGCCCCCTCCAGGGGAACGGGGAGCTGTTTTTT	CASSPLQGNGELFF
TRBV20-1	TRBJ2-7	TRBD2	NA	TGCAGTGCCAGTACTAGCGGGAGCACCACCCACTACGAGCAGTACTTC	CSASTSGSTTHYEQYF
TRBV30	TRBJ2-2	TRBD2	NA	TGTGCCTGGAGTGCCCTGACTCCTAACTGGGGGGGGAACACCGGGGAGCTGTTTTTT	CAWSALTPNWGGNTGELFF
TRBV6-5	TRBJ1-2	NA	NA	TGTGCCAGCAACAGGTTAGCTAACTATGGCTACACCTTC	CASNRLANYGYTF
TRBV3-1/TRBV3-2	TRBJ1-5	NA	NA	TGTGCCAGCAGCCAAGAAAAGCACGATCAGCCCCAGCATTTT	CASSQEKHDQPQHF
TRBV11-2	TRBJ1-3	NA	NA	TGTGCCAGCAGCTTAGGAGGAGGACAAAGGTGGGGAAACACCATATATTTT	CASSLGGGQRWGNTIYF
TRBV19	TRBJ1-2	NA	NA	TGTGCCAGTAGTATCAGGCAGAACTATGGCTACACCTTC	CASSIRQNYGYTF
TRBV6-4	TRBJ2-1	TRBD1	NA	TGTGCCAGCAGTGATACTTCGACAGGGTACAATGAGCAGTTCTTC	CASSDTSTGYNEQFF
TRBV25-1	TRBJ1-1	TRBD1	NA	TGTGCCAGCAGTGAACGGGACAGCGTTCTGAACACTGAAGCTTTCTTT	CASSERDSVLNTEAFF
TRBV24-1	TRBJ2-7	NA	NA	TGTGCCACCAGTGGGCCTTATTACGAGCAGTACTTC	CATSGPYYEQYF
TRBV6-5	TRBJ2-1	TRBD2	NA	TGTGCCAACCTAAAAGCGGGAACCTACAATGAGCAGTTCTTC	CANLKAGTYNEQFF
TRBV5-6	TRBJ1-1	NA	NA	TGTGCCAGCCAGGTTCTCGGGGGGCTAATTGAAGCTTTCTTT	CASQVLGGLIEAFF
TRBV27	TRBJ1-1	TRBD1	NA	TGTGCCAGCAGTTTGTCGACAGGGCCCGATGAAGCTTTCTTT	CASSLSTGPDEAFF
TRBV11-2	TRBJ2-7	NA	NA	TGTGCCAGCAGCCCGACGAGGGGGATCTCCTACGAGCAGTACTTC	CASSPTRGISYEQYF
TRBV7-2	TRBJ2-7	TRBD2	once	TGTGCCAGCAGCTTGGCGACGAGCGGGGTAAGCTCCTACGAGCAGTACTTC	CASSLATSGVSSYEQYF
TRBV2	TRBJ2-1	NA	NA	TGTGCCAGCAGCGTCACTAGCAGAAGATCCTACAATGAGCAGTTCTTC	CASSVTSRRSYNEQFF
TRBV6-5	TRBJ1-4	NA	NA	TGTGCCAGCAGTTACTCTCGGGGATCTGGTGAAAAACTGTTTTTT	CASSYSRGSGEKLFF
TRBV19	TRBJ2-7	NA	NA	TGTGCCAGAAGGACGCTGGCCGGGGCCTACGAGCAGTACTTC	CARRTLAGAYEQYF
TRBV28	TRBJ1-1	NA	once	TGTGCCAGCAGGCCGACAGGGAACACTGAAGCTTTCTTT	CASRPTGNTEAFF
TRBV28	TRBJ1-4	TRBD1	NA	TGTGCCAGCAGTTTGGGACAGGGGATGACTAATGAAAAACTGTTTTTT	CASSLGQGMTNEKLFF
TRBV4-1	TRBJ1-5	TRBD1	NA	TGCGCCAGCAGCCAAGTCGGGACAGGAGGAGATCAGCCCCAGCATTTT	CASSQVGTGGDQPQHF
TRBV6-2/TRBV6-3	TRBJ2-3	NA	few	TGTGCCAGCAGTTACTCGGAAGACAGGGGACTACCCACAGATACGCAGTATTTT	CASSYSEDRGLPTDTQYF
TRBV4-1	TRBJ1-2	NA	once	TGCGCCAGCAGGGATTTAACCGGAAGAAGGGTCTATGGCTACACCTTC	CASRDLTGRRVYGYTF
TRBV29-1	TRBJ1-1	NA	NA	TGCAGCGCAAATCTACAGGTACGGAACACTGAAGCTTTCTTT	CSANLQVRNTEAFF
TRBV11-2	TRBJ1-1	NA	NA	TGTGCCAGCAGCTCTCGGATGAACACTGAAGCTTTCTTT	CASSSRMNTEAFF
TRBV4-3	TRBJ1-2	NA	NA	TGCGCCAGCAGCCAAGATGAGGCCTACGCGGGCTACACCTTC	CASSQDEAYAGYTF
TRBV11-2	TRBJ1-6	TRBD1	NA	TGTGCCAGCAGCTCGCTTCGACAGGGGGAAAGCACACCCCTCCACTTT	CASSSLRQGESTPLHF
TRBV6-5	TRBJ1-2	NA	NA	TGTGCCACCAGACCCGTGGGAGTAGACGGCTACACCTTC	CATRPVGVDGYTF
TRBV6-5	TRBJ1-1	NA	NA	TGTGCCAGCAGTTACAACAAAAGGAACACTGAAGCTTTCTTT	CASSYNKRNTEAFF
TRBV7-8	TRBJ1-6	NA	NA	TGTGCCAGCAGCCCTAAATACGGGGCCAATTCACCCCTCCACTTT	CASSPKYGANSPLHF
TRBV2	TRBJ1-2	NA	NA	TGTGCCAGCAGTGAAGGGGGGAGGGACGGCTACACCTTC	CASSEGGRDGYTF
TRBV4-1	TRBJ1-4	NA	NA	TGCGCCAGCAGCCAACCGACAGCTAATGAAAAACTGTTTTTT	CASSQPTANEKLFF
TRBV7-8	TRBJ2-1	TRBD1	NA	TGTGCCAGCAGCCCCTTAGGACAGGGCCCGACTCAGTTCTTC	CASSPLGQGPTQFF
TRBV7-9	TRBJ1-1	NA	NA	TGTGCCAGCAGCCCTTGGGGAGGGGAGAACACTGAAGCTTTCTTT	CASSPWGGENTEAFF
TRBV19	TRBJ1-1	NA	NA	TGTGCCAGTAGTAAGGTGTGGGGCGCCATGAACACTGAAGCTTTCTTT	CASSKVWGAMNTEAFF
TRBV2	TRBJ2-2	TRBD2	once	TGTGCCAGCAGCTTCGGACTAGCGGGTAAAACCGGGGAGCTGTTTTTT	CASSFGLAGKTGELFF
TRBV6-5	TRBJ2-7	NA	NA	TGTGCCAGCAGACTACAGGGACGGTCCTACGAGCAGTACTTC	CASRLQGRSYEQYF
TRBV7-9	TRBJ2-2	NA	NA	TGTGCCAGCAGCTTAGTGGCAGGGTCGGACACCGGGGAGCTGTTTTTT	CASSLVAGSDTGELFF
TRBV5-4	TRBJ2-3	NA	NA	TGTGCCAGCAGCTTGGGGGCCGTGGGGGGGCTAATTTCTACGCAGTATTTT	CASSLGAVGGLISTQYF
TRBV6-2/TRBV6-3	TRBJ2-7	NA	NA	TGTGCCAGCAGTTACTCGATTGAGGAGGACGAGCAGTACTTC	CASSYSIEEDEQYF
TRBV2	TRBJ2-1	TRBD2	NA	TGTGCCAGCAGAGTGGGGACTAGCGGTTACAATGAGCAGTTCTTC	CASRVGTSGYNEQFF
TRBV7-9	TRBJ2-5	NA	NA	TGTGCCAGCAGCTCGACAGAGCAAGAGACCCAGTACTTC	CASSSTEQETQYF
TRBV6-5	TRBJ2-3	NA	NA	TGTGCCAGCAGGCCCGACAGGACAAGCACAGATACGCAGTATTTT	CASRPDRTSTDTQYF
TRBV7-9	TRBJ2-1	TRBD2	NA	TGTGCCAGCAGCTTAGCTAGCGGGAGGAGGAATGAGCAGTTCTTC	CASSLASGRRNEQFF
TRBV5-1	TRBJ2-7	NA	NA	TGCGCCAGCAGCTCAACAGGGGGGGCCTACGAGCAGTACTTC	CASSSTGGAYEQYF
TRBV28	TRBJ1-1	TRBD1	NA	TGTGCCAGCAGCGTGACAGGGGCAGGGGGGTTGGACACTGAAGCTTTCTTT	CASSVTGAGGLDTEAFF
TRBV9	TRBJ1-1	NA	NA	TGTGCCAGCAGCGTAGATTTTACCGCCCTCTCTTGGAGTGAAGCTTTCTTT	CASSVDFTALSWSEAFF
TRBV7-2	TRBJ1-5	NA	NA	TGTGCCAGCAGCCCTAGGGCGGGTACCAATCAGCCCCAGCATTTT	CASSPRAGTNQPQHF
TRBV2	TRBJ1-1	NA	NA	TGTGCCAGCACCCTTGACACTGAAGCTTTCTTT	CASTLDTEAFF